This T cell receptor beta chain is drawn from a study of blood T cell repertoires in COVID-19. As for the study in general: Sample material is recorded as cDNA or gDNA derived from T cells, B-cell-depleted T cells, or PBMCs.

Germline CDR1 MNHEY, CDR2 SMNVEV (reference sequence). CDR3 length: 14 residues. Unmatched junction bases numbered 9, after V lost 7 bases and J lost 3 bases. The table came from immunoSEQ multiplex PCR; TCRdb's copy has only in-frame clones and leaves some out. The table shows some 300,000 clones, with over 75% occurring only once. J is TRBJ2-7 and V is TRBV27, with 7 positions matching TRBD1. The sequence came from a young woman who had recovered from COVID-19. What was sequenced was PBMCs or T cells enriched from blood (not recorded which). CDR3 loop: CASTTTGSYYEQYF. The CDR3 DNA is TGTGCCAGCACCACGACAGGGTCGTACTACGAGCAGTACTTC.